The 28 T cell receptor beta chains in this list originate from one sample, sequenced in a study of blood T cells in healthy people across ages. Primers used in a second PCR of about 6 to 11 cycles were a sample-barcoded 5' primer and a J-beta primer mix. MiXCR, run by TCRdb on the 5' RACE reads, gives a single entry per CDR3 protein. The sample lists about 640,000 distinct CDR3 sequences, under 70% seen once, with roughly 34% in the top ten. Sequences were obtained from blood. The receptors come from a man aged 60 to 75 in good health.

This clonotype was observed a handful of times. V usage is TRBV9 and J usage is TRBJ2-5; 8 bases are a match to TRBD1. The CDR3 contains 15 residues. CDR1 is SGDLS, CDR2 YYNGEE, per germline. V lost 2 bases and J lost 1; bases outside the gene matches: 4. The CDR3 loop reads CASSVQGAAQETQYF. In DNA form, the CDR3 reads TGTGCCAGCAGCGTCCAGGGGGCCGCCCAAGAGACCCAGTACTTC.

A few counts support this clonotype. V usage is TRBV11-2 and J usage is TRBJ2-7, with D perhaps matching TRBD1 (5 bases). The CDR3 consists of 13 residues. The V gene lost 1 base and the J gene lost 2 bases, with 6 bases spanning the gap. CDR1 and CDR2 (germline): SGHAT, FQNNGV. The CDR3 loop reads CASSLVRAYEQYF. The DNA of the CDR3 is TGTGCCAGCAGCTTAGTCAGGGCCTACGAGCAGTACTTC.

J is TRBJ1-1 and V is TRBV29-1; a possible D gene is TRBD1 (6 bases). This CDR3 spans 14 amino acids. CDR1 SQVTM and CDR2 ANQGSEA come from the germline V gene. With 4 bases removed from V and 1 base from J, the gap between germline ends came to 13 bases. CDR3 loop: CSVGGAGENTEAFF. CDR3 nucleotide sequence: TGCAGCGTTGGGGGGGCAGGGGAGAACACTGAAGCTTTCTTT. Looking up the rest from reference TRBV29-1 and TRBJ1-1 gives the full variable domain: SAVISQKPSRDICQRGTSLTIQCQVDSQVTMMFWYRQQPGQSLTLIATANQGSEATYESGFVIDKFPISRPNLTFSTLTVSNMSPEDSSIYLCSVGGAGENTEAFFGQGTRLTVV.

The genes are TRBV28 and TRBJ2-3; maybe TRBD1 (6 bases). CDR1 MDHEN and CDR2 SYDVKM come from the germline V gene. The length of the CDR3 is 13 residues. Trimming left V 4 bases short and J 3 bases short, with 8 bases between. CDR3 in amino acids: CASSSRGTDTQYF. The CDR3, as DNA: TGTGCCAGCAGTTCCAGGGGAACAGATACGCAGTATTTT.

CDR3 nucleotides: TGTGCCAGCAGCTTAAGACCGGGACGAAAAAACTCCTACAATGAGCAGTTCTTC. This codes for CASSLRPGRKNSYNEQFF. The rearrangement links TRBV7-6 to TRBJ2-1; D assignment may be TRBD1 or TRBD2 (5 bases each). Germline V gene lookup returns CDR1 SGHVS and CDR2 FNYEAQ. There are 18 residues in the CDR3. V was pared by 2 bases and J by 0 bases, with 17 bases between.

This clonotype was counted only a few times. The chain employs TRBV4-1 and TRBJ2-3; TRBD2 matches at 7 bases. The CDR3 totals 16 residues. The V gene's germline CDR1 is MGHRA and CDR2 YSYEKL. The V gene end was trimmed by 5 bases and the J gene end by 4 bases; junction bases not matched to a gene: 12. The CDR3 DNA sequence: TGCGCCAGCAGCTTCTCACCCAGCGGGGAGGCAGATACGCAGTATTTT. Its protein is CASSFSPSGEADTQYF.

With regard to this clonotype: A read error may produce the germline difference seen at one junction end. This chain uses TRBV2 with TRBJ2-5, with TRBD1 as a possible D gene (5 bases). The length of the CDR3 is 12 residues. Per germline, CDR1 SNHLY and CDR2 FYNNEI. This chain's CDR3 is CAGRVFQETQYF. CDR3 in DNA: TGTGCCGGCAGGGTGTTCCAAGAGACCCAGTACTTC.

The rearrangement uses TRBV11-2 and TRBJ1-2, with D perhaps matching TRBD1 (5 bases). This CDR3 has 17 residues. Germline CDR1 reads SGHAT; CDR2 reads FQNNGV. V dropped 0 bases and J dropped 4 bases, with 18 bases sitting between them. DNA for the CDR3: TGTGCCAGCAGCTTAGAGTCAGGGCTCGGACAACGCTATGGCTACACCTTC. Translation: CASSLESGLGQRYGYTF.

The chain uses TRBV5-1 and TRBJ2-3; D is ambiguous. The CDR3 has 15 amino acids. V gave up 0 bases and J gave up 6 bases, with 14 bases separating them. Germline lookup yields CDR1 SGHRS and CDR2 YFSETQ. The CDR3 DNA reads as TGCGCCAGCAGCTTGGGACTCGATAACGTCGATACGCAGTATTTT. Translating gives CASSLGLDNVDTQYF.

The V call is TRBV6-1, the J call TRBJ2-7, with D possibly matching TRBD1 (6 bases). The J call could be wrong; TRBJ2-5 is a better fit for the DNA end. Germline V gives CDR1 MNHNS, CDR2 SASEGT. This CDR3 has 15 amino acids. CDR3 loop: CASSEPLGQIETQYF. Here the CDR3 DNA reads TGTGCCAGCAGTGAACCCTTAGGACAGATAGAGACCCAGTACTTC.

This clonotype was recorded a few times. CDR3 nucleotides: TGTGCCAGCAGCTTGGGGGGGAGTCGGCAGTTCTTC. Its protein is CASSLGGSRQFF. The V and J genes are TRBV7-9 and TRBJ2-1, with 7 bases lining up with TRBD2. J gave up 12 bases and V 3 bases, and 5 bases lay outside the gene matches. The CDR3 loop spans 12 amino acids. In germline, CDR1 is SEHNR, CDR2 FQNEAQ (reference sequence).

This rearrangement joins TRBV7-8 to TRBJ2-3, with 7 bases fitting TRBD2. The V and J ends lost 3 bases and 5 bases, in that order; junction bases with no gene match: 8. CDR1 is SGHVS, CDR2 FQNEAQ, per germline. The CDR3 contains 15 residues. Here the CDR3 DNA reads TGTGCCAGCAGCTTTTCTAGCGGCACGGGAGATACGCAGTATTTT. Its protein product is CASSFSSGTGDTQYF.

V usage is TRBV29-1 and J usage is TRBJ1-2, with D hard to call. The CDR3 runs to 14 residues. The V gene lost 0 bases and the J gene lost 7 bases, with 15 bases spanning the gap. Germline-derived CDR1 and CDR2 are SQVTM and ANQGSEA. CDR3 sequence (DNA): TGCAGCGTTGAAGATCCGAGGGTCCGGCTTGGCTACACCTTC. Encoded protein: CSVEDPRVRLGYTF.

The chain is built from TRBV5-1 and TRBJ2-7, with 9 bases matching TRBD1. V shed 3 bases and J 4 bases; nucleotides not matched to a gene: 8. Germline V lookup: CDR1 SGHRS, CDR2 YFSETQ. The CDR3 has 15 amino acids. The CDR3 DNA is TGCGCCAGCAGCTCCGGGACAGGGTCTTTTTACGAGCAGTACTTC. Encoded protein: CASSSGTGSFYEQYF.

The chain couples TRBV11-2 to TRBJ2-1; D unclear. The CDR3 has 11 amino acids. Germline V gene data show CDR1 as SGHAT and CDR2 as FQNNGV. V lost 5 bases to trimming and J lost 7 bases, with 6 bases between them. CDR3 in DNA: TGTGCCAGCAGCCAGACTAATGAGCAGTTCTTC. It translates to CASSQTNEQFF.

This clonotype was counted between two and nine times. The rearrangement joins TRBV11-2 to TRBJ2-5; no firm D call. The CDR3 covers 14 residues. V lost 6 bases and J 7 bases, leaving 18 bases between the germline ends. Germline values: CDR1 SGHAT, CDR2 FQNNGV. The CDR3 nucleotides are TGTGCCAGCAGTCCCCGGACGGTTCCAAGGACCCAGTACTTC. Encoded protein: CASSPRTVPRTQYF.

In this sample, this clonotype turned up many times. The gene calls are TRBV4-2 and TRBJ2-7; perhaps D is TRBD1 or TRBD2 (5 bases each). Trimming took off 1 base at V and 3 bases at J, with 16 bases between the two ends. The CDR3 covers 16 residues. Germline loops: CDR1 LGHNA, CDR2 YNFKEQ. CDR3 region: CASSQGDGPRGYEQYF. CDR3 coding DNA: TGTGCCAGCAGCCAAGGGGACGGACCCCGAGGCTACGAGCAGTACTTC.

The V and J genes are TRBV5-1 and TRBJ2-3; 9 nucleotides line up with TRBD2. The ends lost 4 bases at V and 2 bases at J; junction bases unmatched: 5. The CDR3 covers 15 residues. CDR1 is SGHRS and CDR2 is YFSETQ in the germline V gene. CDR3 protein: CASSERGDFTDTQYF. Here the CDR3 DNA reads TGCGCCAGCAGCGAGCGGGGGGACTTCACAGATACGCAGTATTTT.

V gene TRBV3-1 combines with J gene TRBJ2-1; D gene ambiguous. CDR3 length equals 14 residues. Germline assignment: CDR1 LGHDT and CDR2 YNNKEL (reference sequence). V lost 0 bases and J lost 9, with 12 bases in between. CDR3 coding DNA: TGTGCCAGCAGCCAAGATGTCTTTGAGACTGAGCAGTTCTTC. Amino acids: CASSQDVFETEQFF.

This clonotype has only a few counts. This sequence joins TRBV27 and TRBJ2-1; D is tentatively TRBD1 or TRBD2 (5 bases each). Between the trimmed V and J ends, which lost 2 bases and 7 bases, there was a span of 12 bases. The germline CDR1 and CDR2 sequences are MNHEY and SMNVEV (reference sequence). The CDR3 has 14 amino acids. CDR3 protein: CASSLQGPVNEQFF. The CDR3 DNA reads TGTGCCAGCAGTTTACAGGGACCAGTGAATGAGCAGTTCTTC.

Here the CDR3 DNA reads TGTGCCAGCACTCTGACAGTCACGAACACCGGGGAGCTGTTTTTT. Its translation: CASTLTVTNTGELFF. This sequence joins TRBV6-1 and TRBJ2-2; TRBD1 might be the D (5 bases). Germline CDR1 and CDR2: MNHNS and SASEGT. Trimming took 7 bases from V and 0 from J, leaving 12 bases between them. CDR3 length: 15 amino acids.

This clonotype is a singleton in its sample. The V gene is TRBV4-1, the J gene TRBJ1-2, with TRBD1 matching 8 bases. V lost 0 bases to trimming and J lost 5 bases; unmatched junction nucleotides: 5. The CDR3 consists of 15 residues. CDR1 is MGHRA and CDR2 is YSYEKL in the germline V gene. The CDR3 is CASSQEARGRYGYTF. CDR3 coding DNA: TGCGCCAGCAGCCAAGAAGCCAGGGGGCGTTATGGCTACACCTTC.

The chain has TRBV4-1 and TRBJ2-7; 9 nucleotides line up with TRBD2. CDR1 is MGHRA and CDR2 is YSYEKL in the germline V gene. V lost 4 bases and J lost 4; bases outside the gene matches: 17. CDR3 length: 18 amino acids. This CDR3 reads CASSRIQRASGASYEQYF. CDR3 sequence (DNA): TGCGCCAGCAGCCGCATCCAAAGGGCTAGCGGGGCGTCGTACGAGCAGTACTTC.

V usage is TRBV6-5 and J usage is TRBJ1-6, with a tentative D call TRBD1 (5 bases). The CDR3 runs to 17 residues. From germline, CDR1 is MNHEY and CDR2 SVGAGI. Trimming stripped 0 bases from V and 10 bases from J, with 19 bases between. The CDR3 loop is CASSYSRDRWARSPLHF. For the CDR3, the DNA is TGTGCCAGCAGTTACTCGAGGGACCGTTGGGCTCGGTCACCCCTCCACTTT.

The chain combines TRBV9 with TRBJ2-5; 7 positions agree with TRBD2. This CDR3 is 17 amino acids long. The V segment lost 1 base and the J segment 11 bases; nucleotides outside the gene matches: 20. The germline V gene has CDR1 SGDLS and CDR2 YYNGEE. CDR3 amino acids: CASSVMGEGGAVNEQYF. The CDR3 DNA reads TGTGCCAGCAGCGTAATGGGTGAGGGAGGGGCGGTCAATGAGCAGTACTTC.

This chain connects TRBV11-2 to TRBJ2-5; 8 bases fit TRBD1. Germline CDR1 SGHAT, CDR2 FQNNGV. V shed 7 bases, J shed 2 bases, and the junction held 9 bases outside the gene matches. The CDR3 is 15 amino acids. DNA for the CDR3: TGTGCCAGCACCTCAGGGGGCGCGCGGCAAGAGACCCAGTACTTC. Protein sequence: CASTSGGARQETQYF.

The V gene is TRBV20-1, the J gene TRBJ2-6; D tentatively reads TRBD1 or TRBD2 (6 bases each). This CDR3 is 18 amino acids long. V was clipped by 0 bases and J by 1 base, with 16 bases between them. From germline, CDR1 is DFQATT and CDR2 SNEGSKA (reference sequence). CDR3 residues: CSARDSRGQASGANVLTF. CDR3 bases: TGCAGTGCTAGAGATTCACGGGGGCAGGCGTCTGGGGCCAACGTCCTGACTTTC.

The chain has TRBV11-2 and TRBJ1-2; possibly TRBD1 for D (6 bases). Germline values: CDR1 SGHAT, CDR2 FQNNGV. This CDR3 is built from 17 residues. Trimming took 4 bases from V and 4 from J, leaving 22 bases between them. The chain's CDR3 is CASSSIGTTYLGYGYTF. The CDR3 DNA follows: TGTGCCAGCAGCTCAATAGGGACAACCTACTTGGGCTATGGCTACACCTTC.